The clone carrying this T cell receptor (beta chain) was detected ten times or more. Its cognate antigen is unknown. In the original analysis: The study's classifier, a distant-metastasis tool for papillary thyroid cancer, was built using CDR3 differences across clinicopathological groups. Via MiXCR, TCRdb re-called the PCR reads. The authors' filters were not applied to this entry. The table shows 14,000 to 15,000 clones, with roughly 25% occurring only once. The data derive from a study of metastatic and nonmetastatic thyroid tumors. The wider study: Repertoires from blood and tumor or nodule tissue of malignant and benign thyroid patients were compared. General study findings and limits: Reports indicated that malignant thyroid tumors showed significantly higher TCR beta diversity than benign nodules did, in blood and tumor.

No patient received treatment before thyroid surgery. The sequence was collected from a female donor with papillary thyroid cancer or a benign thyroid nodule (not recorded which). Some clones in this sample may be carry-over from other donors' samples. The sequenced sample was tumor tissue.

CDR3 protein: CASARGETQYF. DNA for the CDR3: TGTGCCAGCGCGAGGGGAGAGACCCAGTACTTC. The V and J genes are TRBV5-6 and TRBJ2-5; D possibly matches TRBD1 or TRBD2 (5 bases each). V was clipped by 7 bases and J by 4 bases, with 8 bases between them. Germline V gene sequence: CDR1 SGHDT, CDR2 YYEEEE. CDR3 size: 11 residues.